The 30 T cell receptor beta chains presented below share a single source sample, sequenced in a study of blood T cell repertoires in COVID-19. Assay used: immunoSEQ multiplex PCR; TCRdb lists only in-frame clones, some missing. Here the sample spans 80,000 or so clones, around 90% being singletons. Source material: peripheral blood. The receptors derive from a woman between 45 and 65 years old in a cohort sampled during active COVID-19.

This clone was counted once. J is TRBJ2-1 and V is TRBV5-1, with a weak D call TRBD2 (5 bases). With 6 bases removed from V and 0 bases from J, the gap between germline ends came to 13 bases. The germline CDR1 and CDR2 sequences are SGHRS and YFSETQ. There are 15 residues in the CDR3. CDR3 nucleotides: TGCGCCAGCACACAGCTAGGGAGCTCCTACAATGAGCAGTTCTTC. Its protein product is CASTQLGSSYNEQFF.

A few counts support this clone. The rearrangement joins TRBV6-4 to TRBJ2-2, with D unresolved. Trimming took 6 bases from V and 5 from J, leaving 10 bases between them. CDR3 length: 13 amino acids. CDR1 and CDR2 from the germline V gene are MRHNA and SNTAGT. In DNA, the CDR3 is TGTGCCAGCAGACCCCAGGAAACCGGGGAGCTGTTTTTT. Its translation: CASRPQETGELFF.

The chain couples TRBV28 to TRBJ2-1, with D hard to call. CDR1 and CDR2 (germline): MDHEN, SYDVKM. The ends were cut back, 6 bases at V and 0 bases at J, with 12 bases in the middle. This CDR3 is 15 amino acids long. CDR3 protein: CASRPPSSSYNEQFF. The CDR3 region has the DNA TGTGCCAGCAGGCCGCCTTCGAGCTCCTACAATGAGCAGTTCTTC.

This chain uses TRBV18 with TRBJ2-5; 8 nucleotides match TRBD1. From germline, CDR1 is KGHSH and CDR2 LQKENI. V lost 6 bases, J lost 5 bases, and 11 bases stayed unmatched. The CDR3 is 15 amino acids. CDR3 region: CASSPRGQKGETQYF. DNA for the CDR3: TGTGCCAGCTCGCCCAGGGGGCAAAAGGGGGAGACCCAGTACTTC.

This chain joins TRBV6-4 and TRBJ2-3; no clear D gene. V shed 4 bases and J shed 8 bases, with 19 bases lying between them. The CDR3 has 15 residues. Germline CDR1 and CDR2: MRHNA and SNTAGT. CDR3 protein: CASSAEIAARSTQYF. The DNA of the CDR3 is TGTGCCAGCAGTGCCGAAATAGCAGCTCGGAGTACGCAGTATTTT.

This chain links TRBV9 with TRBJ2-7; 7 nucleotides match TRBD2. The V gene end was trimmed by 2 bases and the J gene end by 3 bases; junction bases not matched to a gene: 11. Per the germline V gene, CDR1 is SGDLS and CDR2 is YYNGEE. The CDR3 sequence is 16 residues long. The CDR3 spells CASSVGRERRGYEQYF. The CDR3, as DNA: TGTGCCAGCAGCGTTGGGCGGGAGAGGAGGGGCTACGAGCAGTACTTC.

This sequence joins TRBV30 and TRBJ1-3; D possibly corresponds to TRBD1 (5 bases). V gave up 5 bases and J gave up 0 bases, with 8 bases separating them. In germline, CDR1 is GTSNPN, CDR2 SVGIG (reference sequence). There are 13 residues in the CDR3. In nucleotides, the CDR3 is TGTGCCTGGGGGGCCCTCTCTGGAAACACCATATATTTT. Residues: CAWGALSGNTIYF.

The chain is built from TRBV9 and TRBJ2-5; TRBD2 aligns across 7 bases. V dropped 0 bases and J dropped 5; count of bases not matched to a gene: 13. Germline V gene data show CDR1 as SGDLS and CDR2 as YYNGEE. This CDR3 is 17 amino acids long. Here the CDR3 DNA reads TGTGCCAGCAGCGTAGGTCCTCCTCGTTACGGGAGGGAGACCCAGTACTTC. Protein: CASSVGPPRYGRETQYF.

This chain uses TRBV3-1 (or the pseudogene TRBV3-2) with TRBJ2-1; 10 bases match TRBD2. The length of the CDR3 is 16 residues. Germline-derived CDR1 and CDR2 are LGHDT and YNNKEL (reference sequence). The V and J ends lost 2 bases and 5 bases, in that order; junction bases with no gene match: 6. The CDR3 region has the DNA TGTGCCAGCAGCCAATTCGGGACTAGCGCCAACAATGAGCAGTTCTTC. Translated, it gives CASSQFGTSANNEQFF.

This clone occurred once. V gene TRBV9 combines with J gene TRBJ2-1; 9 nucleotides line up with TRBD2. CDR1 and CDR2 from the germline V gene are SGDLS and YYNGEE. With 4 bases clipped from V and 1 base from J, the junction kept 3 bases outside the gene matches. The CDR3 has 15 residues. In DNA form, the CDR3 reads TGTGCCAGCAGCCTTAGCGGGAGTTCCTACAATGAGCAGTTCTTC. Amino acid sequence: CASSLSGSSYNEQFF.

V and J are TRBV6-2 or TRBV6-3 and TRBJ2-1, with 8 bases lining up with TRBD1. V lost 6 bases and J lost 3; bases outside the gene matches: 19. The CDR3 extends over 19 amino acids. Germline assignment: CDR1 MNHEY and CDR2 SVGEGT. CDR3 coding DNA: TGTGCCAGCAGCATGGTAGGACAGGGAATTCCGTACGGCTACAATGAGCAGTTCTTC. Translating it yields CASSMVGQGIPYGYNEQFF.

The chain couples TRBV7-8 to TRBJ2-5; TRBD1 aligns across 9 bases. There are 14 residues in the CDR3. V gave up 7 bases and J gave up 4 bases; unmatched junction bases: 7. Per the germline V gene, CDR1 is SGHVS and CDR2 is FQNEAQ. In DNA, the CDR3 is TGTGCCAGCAACTCGGGACAGGGCGGAGAGACCCAGTACTTC. Its translation is CASNSGQGGETQYF.

This rearrangement joins TRBV19 to TRBJ2-5, with 13 bases matching TRBD2. The CDR3 has 16 residues. The V gene's germline CDR1 is LNHDA and CDR2 SQIVND (reference sequence). The junction had 11 bases not matched to a gene; V was cut back by 9 bases and J by 4 bases. The CDR3 region is CARRLAGGRTRETQYF. The CDR3 DNA is TGTGCCAGAAGACTAGCGGGAGGTCGAACCAGAGAGACCCAGTACTTC. Filled out from reference TRBV19 and TRBJ2-5, the complete variable domain reads DGGITQSPKYLFRKEGQNVTLSCEQNLNHDAMYWYRQDPGQGLRLIYYSQIVNDFQKGDIAEGYSVSREKKESFPLTVTSAQKNPTAFYLCARRLAGGRTRETQYFGPGTRLLVL.

The chain joins TRBV5-1 to TRBJ2-1, with TRBD2 matching over 9 bases. The length of the CDR3 is 14 residues. After removal of 0 bases from V and 9 bases from J, the junction contained 4 bases not matched to a gene. Germline CDR1 is SGHRS and CDR2 is YFSETQ. CDR3 amino acids: CASSLVLAGPEQFF. CDR3 bases: TGCGCCAGCAGCTTGGTTCTAGCGGGGCCTGAGCAGTTCTTC.

The gene calls are TRBV2 and TRBJ2-7; D may be TRBD1 (7 bases). This CDR3 is built from 15 residues. The germline V gene has CDR1 SNHLY and CDR2 FYNNEI. V was pared by 2 bases and J by 5 bases, with 16 bases between. For the CDR3, the DNA is TGTGCCAGCAGTGAATGGAGGGGGCGACCCGACGAGCAGTACTTC. This translates into CASSEWRGRPDEQYF.

V usage is TRBV11-2 and J usage is TRBJ2-5; D not resolved. The V end was cut by 5 bases, the J end by 5 bases, with 21 bases between. This CDR3 has 16 amino acids. CDR1 is SGHAT and CDR2 is FQNNGV in the germline V gene. CDR3 loop: CASSPSSERPLETQYF. CDR3 nucleotide sequence: TGTGCCAGCAGCCCCTCTAGTGAGCGTCCGTTGGAGACCCAGTACTTC.

The chain employs TRBV7-9 and TRBJ1-4; possibly TRBD1 for D (5 bases). Trimming removed 4 bases from V and 2 bases from J, with 11 bases in between. This CDR3 has 15 amino acids. The germline V gene has CDR1 SEHNR and CDR2 FQNEAQ (reference sequence). CDR3 region: CASSSAGGTNEKLFF. CDR3 DNA sequence: TGTGCCAGCAGCTCCGCTGGGGGGACTAATGAAAAACTGTTTTTT.

The V gene is TRBV7-9, the J gene TRBJ2-7, with TRBD2 matching 11 bases. This CDR3 region has 14 residues. Germline CDR1 SEHNR, CDR2 FQNEAQ (reference sequence). The J segment lost 6 bases and the V segment lost 5 bases, leaving 6 bases of the junction unmatched. The CDR3 sequence: CASSVLAGGGEQYF. CDR3 nucleotide sequence: TGTGCCAGCAGCGTCCTAGCGGGAGGTGGCGAGCAGTACTTC.

This clone was picked up one time. The chain recombines TRBV7-3 with TRBJ2-7, with D possibly being TRBD2 (5 bases). V was cut by 6 bases and J by 0 bases, with 12 bases left in between. Germline V gene data show CDR1 as SGHTA and CDR2 as FQGTGA. The CDR3 is 14 amino acids. The CDR3 reads CASSPDLFSYEQYF. The CDR3 nucleotides read TGTGCCAGCAGTCCGGACTTATTCTCCTACGAGCAGTACTTC.

V is TRBV7-9 and J is TRBJ1-4; 10 bases are shared with TRBD1. This CDR3 contains 15 residues. Germline-derived CDR1 and CDR2 are SEHNR and FQNEAQ (reference sequence). The trim removed 5 bases at V and 6 bases at J, leaving 6 bases unmatched. CDR3 amino acids: CASSLLGTGDEKLFF. DNA of the CDR3: TGTGCCAGCAGCCTGCTCGGGACAGGGGATGAAAAACTGTTTTTT.

This chain links TRBV27 with TRBJ2-1, with 11 bases matching TRBD2. The V segment lost 3 bases and the J segment 7 bases; nucleotides outside the gene matches: 5. The germline gives CDR1 MNHEY, CDR2 SMNVEV (reference sequence). CDR3 length equals 15 residues. CDR3 amino acids: CASSFTSGSRNEQFF. The CDR3 DNA sequence: TGTGCCAGCAGTTTCACTAGCGGGAGCCGGAATGAGCAGTTCTTC.

This chain uses TRBV20-1 with TRBJ2-3; unclear D gene. The V end was cut by 6 bases, the J end by 6 bases, with 10 bases between. The CDR3 has 11 residues. Germline CDR1 is DFQATT and CDR2 is SNEGSKA (reference sequence). DNA of the CDR3: TGCAGTGCCCCCCCCCGGGATACGCAGTATTTT. It codes for CSAPPRDTQYF.

This clone was picked up a small number of times. The chain links TRBV2 to TRBJ1-2, with TRBD1 matching over 9 bases. Germline CDR1 and CDR2: SNHLY and FYNNEI. With V trimmed by 10 bases and J by 2 bases, 2 bases remained unmatched. The CDR3 totals 12 residues. The CDR3 DNA reads as TGTGCCACTGGACAGGGGAACTATGGCTACACCTTC. Translating it yields CATGQGNYGYTF.

For the CDR3, the DNA is TGCGCCAGCAGCCCGGACAACGCTAAGGGGCCCCAGCATTTT. Translation gives CASSPDNAKGPQHF. The chain joins TRBV5-1 to TRBJ1-5, with D tentatively TRBD1 (5 bases). Germline assignment: CDR1 SGHRS and CDR2 YFSETQ. Between the trimmed V and J ends, which lost 4 bases and 9 bases, there was a span of 17 bases. The CDR3 runs to 14 residues.

The rearrangement links TRBV7-2 to TRBJ2-1, with D uncertain. CDR1 and CDR2 from the germline V gene are SGHTA and FQGNSA. The CDR3 is made up of 13 amino acids. Trimming cost V 2 bases and J 10 bases, with 12 bases left between them. The CDR3 region is CASSLKLALEQFF. DNA for the CDR3: TGTGCCAGCAGCTTAAAATTGGCCCTCGAGCAGTTCTTC.

The chain carries TRBV2 and TRBJ2-3; D call uncertain. V was cut by 7 bases and J by 10 bases, with 15 bases left in between. The CDR3 length is 12 residues. Germline V CDR1 and CDR2: SNHLY, FYNNEI. CDR3 sequence: CASMVGGGAQYF. In DNA form, the CDR3 reads TGTGCCAGCATGGTCGGCGGCGGAGCGCAGTATTTT.

The chain is built from TRBV24-1 and TRBJ2-1, with TRBD2 matching over 11 bases. CDR3 length: 16 residues. CDR1 is KGHDR, CDR2 SFDVKD, per germline. V shed 4 bases, J shed 7 bases, and the junction held 8 bases outside the gene matches. CDR3 protein: CATSDPTSGAGNEQFF. CDR3 nucleotides: TGTGCCACCAGTGACCCGACTAGCGGGGCGGGAAATGAGCAGTTCTTC.

The J gene is TRBJ2-1, the V gene TRBV11-3; 14 nucleotides line up with TRBD2. Germline-derived CDR1 and CDR2 are SGHNT and YENEEA. Trimming at V came to 2 bases and at J to 10 bases, leaving 10 bases not matched to a gene. The CDR3 totals 17 residues. This CDR3 reads CASSLTSGLAGVGEQFF. In nucleotides, the CDR3 is TGTGCCAGCAGCTTAACTTCGGGACTAGCGGGAGTCGGGGAGCAGTTCTTC.

This clone has just a few counts. The CDR3, as DNA: TGTGCCAGCCGCCTCTTAGAGGATGTTGGGGATACGCAGTATTTT. Its translation is CASRLLEDVGDTQYF. J is TRBJ2-3 and V is TRBV6-2 or TRBV6-3; D gene ambiguous. Germline V gives CDR1 MNHEY, CDR2 SVGEGT. This CDR3 is built from 15 residues. Trimming removed 8 bases at V and 6 bases at J, with 21 bases between.

This chain uses TRBV28 with TRBJ1-5, with 7 bases identical to TRBD1. The junction had 4 bases not matched to a gene; V was cut back by 5 bases and J by 6 bases. The germline gives CDR1 MDHEN, CDR2 SYDVKM. The CDR3 consists of 13 residues. CDR3 DNA sequence: TGTGCCAGCAGTACAGGGGCATTTCAGCCCCAGCATTTT. As protein: CASSTGAFQPQHF.